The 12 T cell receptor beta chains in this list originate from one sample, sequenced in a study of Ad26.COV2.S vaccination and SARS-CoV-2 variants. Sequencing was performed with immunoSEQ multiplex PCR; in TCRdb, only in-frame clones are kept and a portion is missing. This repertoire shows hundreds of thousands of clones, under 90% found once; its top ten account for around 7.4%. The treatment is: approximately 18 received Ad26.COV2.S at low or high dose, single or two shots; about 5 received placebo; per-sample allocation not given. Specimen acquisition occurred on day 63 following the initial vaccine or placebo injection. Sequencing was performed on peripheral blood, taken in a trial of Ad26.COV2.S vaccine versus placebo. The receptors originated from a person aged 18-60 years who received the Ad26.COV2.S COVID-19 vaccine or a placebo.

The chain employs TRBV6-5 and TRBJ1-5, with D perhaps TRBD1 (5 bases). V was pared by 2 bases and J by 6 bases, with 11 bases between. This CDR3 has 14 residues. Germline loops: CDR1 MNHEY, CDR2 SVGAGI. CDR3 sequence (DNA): TGTGCCAGCAGTTACGATCTCGGGGCTCAGCCCCAGCATTTT. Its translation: CASSYDLGAQPQHF.

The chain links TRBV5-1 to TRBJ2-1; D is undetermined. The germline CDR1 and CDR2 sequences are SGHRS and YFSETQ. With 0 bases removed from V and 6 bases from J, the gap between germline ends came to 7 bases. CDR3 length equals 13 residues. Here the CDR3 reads CASSLEASNEQFF. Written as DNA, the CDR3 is TGCGCCAGCAGCTTGGAGGCTAGCAATGAGCAGTTCTTC. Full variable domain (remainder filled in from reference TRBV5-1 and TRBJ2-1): KAGVTQTPRYLIKTRGQQVTLSCSPISGHRSVSWYQQTPGQGLQFLFEYFSETQRNKGNFPGRFSGRQFSNSRSEMNVSTLELGDSALYLCASSLEASNEQFFGPGTRLTVL.

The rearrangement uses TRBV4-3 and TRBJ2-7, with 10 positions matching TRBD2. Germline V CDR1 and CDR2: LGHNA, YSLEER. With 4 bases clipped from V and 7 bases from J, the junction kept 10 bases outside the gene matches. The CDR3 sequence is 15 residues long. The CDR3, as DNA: TGCGCCAGCAGCCCGCTAGCGGGGGCAAGAGAAGAGCAGTACTTC. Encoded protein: CASSPLAGAREEQYF.

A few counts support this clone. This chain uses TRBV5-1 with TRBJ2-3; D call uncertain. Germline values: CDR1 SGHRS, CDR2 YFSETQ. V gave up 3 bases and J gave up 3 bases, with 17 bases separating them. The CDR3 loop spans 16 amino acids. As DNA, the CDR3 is TGCGCCAGCAGCTCCCGGTCCAAAACGGCGACAGATACGCAGTATTTT. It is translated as CASSSRSKTATDTQYF.

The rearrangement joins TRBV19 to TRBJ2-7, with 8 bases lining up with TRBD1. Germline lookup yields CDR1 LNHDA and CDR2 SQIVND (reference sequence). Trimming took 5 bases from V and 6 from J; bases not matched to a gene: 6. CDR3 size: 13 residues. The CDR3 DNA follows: TGTGCCAGTAGTGTCCAGGGGGCGAGCGAGCAGTACTTC. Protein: CASSVQGASEQYF. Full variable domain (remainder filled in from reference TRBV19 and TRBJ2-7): DGGITQSPKYLFRKEGQNVTLSCEQNLNHDAMYWYRQDPGQGLRLIYYSQIVNDFQKGDIAEGYSVSREKKESFPLTVTSAQKNPTAFYLCASSVQGASEQYFGPGTRLTVT.

CDR3 nucleotide sequence: TGTGCTAGTGGTTCCCCGAGGGGGACTTCAGGCTACACCTTC. Protein sequence: CASGSPRGTSGYTF. The rearrangement joins TRBV12-5 to TRBJ1-2, with D perhaps matching TRBD1 (6 bases). There are 14 residues in the CDR3. V was clipped by 4 bases and J by 8 bases, with 17 bases between them. CDR1 is LGHNT and CDR2 is FRNRAP in the germline V gene.

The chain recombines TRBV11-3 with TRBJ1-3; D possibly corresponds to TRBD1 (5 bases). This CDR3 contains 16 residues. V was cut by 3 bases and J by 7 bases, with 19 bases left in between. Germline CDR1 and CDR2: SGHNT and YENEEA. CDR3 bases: TGTGCCAGCAGCTTCGAATCAGGGAACCTCGGGAACACCATATATTTT. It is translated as CASSFESGNLGNTIYF.

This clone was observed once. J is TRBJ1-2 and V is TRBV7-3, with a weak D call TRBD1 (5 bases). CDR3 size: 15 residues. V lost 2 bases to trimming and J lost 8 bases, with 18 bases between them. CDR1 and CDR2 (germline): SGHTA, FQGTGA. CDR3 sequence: CASSLEGTASVGYTF. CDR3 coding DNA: TGTGCCAGCAGCTTAGAGGGGACTGCAAGTGTGGGCTACACCTTC.

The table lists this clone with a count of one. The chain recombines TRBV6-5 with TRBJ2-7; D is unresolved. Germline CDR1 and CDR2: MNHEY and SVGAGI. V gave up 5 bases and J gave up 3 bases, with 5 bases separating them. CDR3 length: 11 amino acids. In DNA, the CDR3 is TGTGCCAGCAGTCTGTTCTACGAGCAGTACTTC. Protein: CASSLFYEQYF.

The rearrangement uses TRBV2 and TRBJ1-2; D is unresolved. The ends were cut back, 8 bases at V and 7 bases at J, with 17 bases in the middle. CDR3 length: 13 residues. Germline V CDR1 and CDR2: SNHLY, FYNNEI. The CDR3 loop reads CASLEGIGFGYTF. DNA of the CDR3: TGTGCCAGCCTAGAGGGAATTGGGTTTGGCTACACCTTC. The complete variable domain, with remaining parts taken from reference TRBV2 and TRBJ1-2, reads EPEVTQTPSHQVTQMGQEVILRCVPISNHLYFYWYRQILGQKVEFLVSFYNNEISEKSEIFDDQFSVERPDGSNFTLKIRSTKLEDSAMYFCASLEGIGFGYTFGSGTRLTVV.

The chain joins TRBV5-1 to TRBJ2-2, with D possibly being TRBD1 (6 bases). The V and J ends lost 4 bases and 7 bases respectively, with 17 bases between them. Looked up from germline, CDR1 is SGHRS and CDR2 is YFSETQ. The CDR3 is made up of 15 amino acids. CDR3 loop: CASSLGLQGGGELFF. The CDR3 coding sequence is TGCGCCAGCAGCCTAGGCCTCCAAGGGGGCGGGGAGCTGTTTTTT.

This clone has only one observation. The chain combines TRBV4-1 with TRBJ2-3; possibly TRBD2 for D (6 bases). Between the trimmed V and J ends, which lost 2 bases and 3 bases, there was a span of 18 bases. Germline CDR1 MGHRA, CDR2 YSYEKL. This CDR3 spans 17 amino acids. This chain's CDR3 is CASSQRGGGRGTDTQYF. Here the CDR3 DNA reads TGCGCCAGCAGCCAACGGGGCGGAGGGAGAGGGACAGATACGCAGTATTTT.